This TCR beta chain came from a study of blood T cell repertoires in COVID-19. Looking at the study overall: Acute-phase and convalescent COVID-19 samples originated in the United States, Italy and Spain.

Under the authors' procedure: Reference gene primers were amplified, and this amplification served to estimate nucleated cell counts. Some clones are missing from TCRdb's copy, which holds only in-frame ones; the method was immunoSEQ multiplex PCR. From that table come the V and J calls and clone size; the DNA was used to work out D and trimming. The sample lists some 100,000 clones, roughly 85% occurring once. Trimming took 5 bases from V and 2 from J, leaving 16 bases between them. Germline V gives CDR1 SGHDT, CDR2 YYEEEE. The CDR3 length is 15 residues. V is TRBV5-6 and J is TRBJ1-1; D is possibly TRBD1 (6 bases). This TCR was sampled from a woman aged 60-70 years with acute or convalescent COVID-19. The specimen was peripheral blood. CDR3 nucleotide sequence: TGTGCCAGCAGGCCGCCACAGGGTTTAAACACTGAAGCTTTCTTT. As protein: CASRPPQGLNTEAFF.